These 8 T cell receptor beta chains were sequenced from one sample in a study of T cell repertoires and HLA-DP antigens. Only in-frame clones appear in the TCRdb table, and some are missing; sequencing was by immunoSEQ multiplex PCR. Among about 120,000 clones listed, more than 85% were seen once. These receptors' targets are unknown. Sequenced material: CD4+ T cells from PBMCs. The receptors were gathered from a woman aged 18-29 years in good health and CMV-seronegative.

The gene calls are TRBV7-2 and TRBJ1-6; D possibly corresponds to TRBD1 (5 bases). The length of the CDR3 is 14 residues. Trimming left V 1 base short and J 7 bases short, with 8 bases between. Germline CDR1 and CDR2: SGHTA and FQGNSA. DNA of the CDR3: TGTGCCAGCAGCTTAGGGACACCAAATTCACCCCTCCACTTT. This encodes CASSLGTPNSPLHF.

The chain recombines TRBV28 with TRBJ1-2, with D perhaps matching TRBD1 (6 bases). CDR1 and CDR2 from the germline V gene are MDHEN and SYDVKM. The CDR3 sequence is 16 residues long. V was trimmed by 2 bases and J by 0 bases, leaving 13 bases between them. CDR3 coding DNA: TGTGCCAGCAGTTTAGCCGGGACACTTACTAACTATGGCTACACCTTC. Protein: CASSLAGTLTNYGYTF.

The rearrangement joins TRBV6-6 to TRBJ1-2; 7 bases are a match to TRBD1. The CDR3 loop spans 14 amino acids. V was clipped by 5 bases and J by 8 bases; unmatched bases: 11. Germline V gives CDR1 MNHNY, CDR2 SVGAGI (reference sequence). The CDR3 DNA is TGTGCCAGCAGTCGAGAGGACAGGTCGGCCGGCTACACCTTC. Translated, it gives CASSREDRSAGYTF.

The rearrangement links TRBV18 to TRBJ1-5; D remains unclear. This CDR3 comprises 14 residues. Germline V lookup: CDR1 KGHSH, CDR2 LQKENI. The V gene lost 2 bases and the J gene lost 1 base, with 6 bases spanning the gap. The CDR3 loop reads CASSPLHSNQPQHF. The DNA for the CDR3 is TGTGCCAGCTCACCATTACACAGCAATCAGCCCCAGCATTTT.

The CDR3 coding sequence is TGCGCCAGCAGCTTGGTGGGGGCCACAGATACGCAGTATTTT. It specifies CASSLVGATDTQYF. The chain combines TRBV5-1 with TRBJ2-3, with D perhaps TRBD1 (6 bases). This CDR3 spans 14 amino acids. The germline gives CDR1 SGHRS, CDR2 YFSETQ. V lost 0 bases and J 2 bases, leaving 7 bases between the germline ends.

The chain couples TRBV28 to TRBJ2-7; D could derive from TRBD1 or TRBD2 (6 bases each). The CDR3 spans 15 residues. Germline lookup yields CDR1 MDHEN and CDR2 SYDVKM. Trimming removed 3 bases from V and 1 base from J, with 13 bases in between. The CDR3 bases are TGTGCCAGCAGTTTTGGGGGGCTTGAGTCCTACGAGCAGTACGTC. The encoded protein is CASSFGGLESYEQYV.

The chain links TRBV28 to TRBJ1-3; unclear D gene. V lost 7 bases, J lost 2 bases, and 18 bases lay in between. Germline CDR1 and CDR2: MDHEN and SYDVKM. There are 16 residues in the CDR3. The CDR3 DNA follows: TGTGCCAGCAACCTTGGCGCCGGGTCCGCTGGAAACACCATATATTTT. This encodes CASNLGAGSAGNTIYF.

As DNA, the CDR3 is TGTGCCAGCAGCCTTATAGGGGGGACAGGGGTCGGAAACACCATATATTTT. Translation gives CASSLIGGTGVGNTIYF. The chain recombines TRBV9 with TRBJ1-3, with 10 nucleotides matching TRBD1. V was pared by 4 bases and J by 4 bases, with 11 bases of the junction left unmatched. In germline, CDR1 is SGDLS, CDR2 YYNGEE. The CDR3 covers 17 residues. Combining the CDR3 with reference TRBV9 and TRBJ1-3 gives the whole variable domain DSGVTQTPKHLITATGQRVTLRCSPRSGDLSVYWYQQSLDQGLQFLIQYYNGEERAKGNILERFSAQQFPDLHSELNLSSLELGDSALYFCASSLIGGTGVGNTIYFGEGSWLTVV.